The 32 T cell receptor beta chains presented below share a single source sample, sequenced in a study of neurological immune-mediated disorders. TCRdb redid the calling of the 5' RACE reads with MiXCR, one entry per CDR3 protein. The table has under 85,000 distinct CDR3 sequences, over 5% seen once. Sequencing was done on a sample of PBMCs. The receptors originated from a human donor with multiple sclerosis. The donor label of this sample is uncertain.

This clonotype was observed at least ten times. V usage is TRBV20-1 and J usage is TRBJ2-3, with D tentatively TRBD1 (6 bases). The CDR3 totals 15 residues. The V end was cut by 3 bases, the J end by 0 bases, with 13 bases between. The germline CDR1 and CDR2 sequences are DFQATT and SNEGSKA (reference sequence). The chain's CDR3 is CSASRGGRSTDTQYF. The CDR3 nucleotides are TGCAGTGCTAGCAGGGGCGGTCGAAGCACAGATACGCAGTATTTT.

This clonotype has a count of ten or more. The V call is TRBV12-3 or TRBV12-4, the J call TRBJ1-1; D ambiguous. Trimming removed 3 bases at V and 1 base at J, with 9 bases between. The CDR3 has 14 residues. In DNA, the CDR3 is TGTGCCAGCAGTTTTGGGTCTCCGAACACTGAAGCTTTCTTT. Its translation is CASSFGSPNTEAFF.

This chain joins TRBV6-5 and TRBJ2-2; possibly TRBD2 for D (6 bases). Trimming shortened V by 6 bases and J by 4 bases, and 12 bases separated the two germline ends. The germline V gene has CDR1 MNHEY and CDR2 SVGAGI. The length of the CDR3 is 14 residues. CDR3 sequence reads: CASRSPGSTGELFF. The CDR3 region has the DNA TGTGCCAGCAGGTCCCCCGGGAGCACCGGGGAGCTGTTTTTT.

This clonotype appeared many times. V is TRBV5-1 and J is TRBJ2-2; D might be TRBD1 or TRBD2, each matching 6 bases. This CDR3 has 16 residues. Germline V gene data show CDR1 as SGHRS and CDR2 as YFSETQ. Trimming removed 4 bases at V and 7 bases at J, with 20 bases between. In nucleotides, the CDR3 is TGCGCCAGCAGCATGGCCGGGCCGGGGGCCCTCGGGGAGCTGTTTTTT. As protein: CASSMAGPGALGELFF.

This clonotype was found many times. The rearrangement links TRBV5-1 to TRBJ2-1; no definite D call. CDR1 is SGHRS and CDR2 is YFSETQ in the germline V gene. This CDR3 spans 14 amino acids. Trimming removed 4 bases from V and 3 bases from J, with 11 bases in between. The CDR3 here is CASSVQIDYNEQFF. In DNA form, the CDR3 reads TGCGCCAGCAGCGTCCAGATAGACTACAATGAGCAGTTCTTC.

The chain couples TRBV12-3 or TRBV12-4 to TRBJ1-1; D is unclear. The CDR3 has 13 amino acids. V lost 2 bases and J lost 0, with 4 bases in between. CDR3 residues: CASSLKVNTEAFF. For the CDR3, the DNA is TGTGCCAGCAGTTTAAAGGTGAACACTGAAGCTTTCTTT.

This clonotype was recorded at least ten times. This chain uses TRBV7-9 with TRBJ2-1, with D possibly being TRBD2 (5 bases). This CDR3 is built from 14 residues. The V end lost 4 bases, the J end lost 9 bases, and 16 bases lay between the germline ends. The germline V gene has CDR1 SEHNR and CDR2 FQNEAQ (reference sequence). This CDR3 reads CASSSPPRGLEQFF. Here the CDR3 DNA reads TGTGCCAGCAGCTCCCCCCCACGCGGGCTTGAGCAGTTCTTC.

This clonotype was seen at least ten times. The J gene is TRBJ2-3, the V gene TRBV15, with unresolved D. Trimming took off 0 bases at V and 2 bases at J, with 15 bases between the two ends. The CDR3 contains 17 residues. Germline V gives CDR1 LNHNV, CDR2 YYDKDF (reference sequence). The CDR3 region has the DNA TGTGCCACCAGCAGAGATGCGCCCTCCCATTTCACAGATACGCAGTATTTT. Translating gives CATSRDAPSHFTDTQYF. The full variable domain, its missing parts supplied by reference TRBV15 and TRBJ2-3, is DAMVIQNPRYQVTQFGKPVTLSCSQTLNHNVMYWYQQKSSQAPKLLFHYYDKDFNNEADTPDNFQSRRPNTSFCFLDIRSPGLGDTAMYLCATSRDAPSHFTDTQYFGPGTRLTVL.

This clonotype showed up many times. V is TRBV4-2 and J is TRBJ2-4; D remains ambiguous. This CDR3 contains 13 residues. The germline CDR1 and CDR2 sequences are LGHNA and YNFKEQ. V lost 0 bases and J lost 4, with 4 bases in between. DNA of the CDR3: TGTGCCAGCAGCCAAGACAGGAAAAACATTCAGTACTTC. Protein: CASSQDRKNIQYF.

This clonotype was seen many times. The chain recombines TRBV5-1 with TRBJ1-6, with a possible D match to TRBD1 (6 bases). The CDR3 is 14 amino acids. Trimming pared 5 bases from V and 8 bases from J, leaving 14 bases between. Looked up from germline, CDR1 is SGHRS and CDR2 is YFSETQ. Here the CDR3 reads CASSRDRLYSPLHF. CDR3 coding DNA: TGCGCCAGCAGTCGCGACAGGCTCTATTCACCCCTCCACTTT.

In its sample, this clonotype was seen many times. DNA for the CDR3: TGTGCCAGCAGCTTTGGATCGAGAGCTGAAGCTTTCTTT. Its protein product is CASSFGSRAEAFF. The V call is TRBV5-5, the J call TRBJ1-1; D is unclear. V was trimmed by 2 bases and J by 6 bases, leaving 11 bases between them. The CDR3 runs to 13 residues. The germline V gene has CDR1 SGHKS and CDR2 YYEKEE (reference sequence).

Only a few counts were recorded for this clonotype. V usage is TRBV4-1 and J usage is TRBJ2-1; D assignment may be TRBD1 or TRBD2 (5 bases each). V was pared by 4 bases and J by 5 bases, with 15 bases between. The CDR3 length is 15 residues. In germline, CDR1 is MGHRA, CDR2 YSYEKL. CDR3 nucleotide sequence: TGCGCCAGCAGCCGTCCGGGACGGAAAGACAATGAGCAGTTCTTC. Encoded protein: CASSRPGRKDNEQFF.

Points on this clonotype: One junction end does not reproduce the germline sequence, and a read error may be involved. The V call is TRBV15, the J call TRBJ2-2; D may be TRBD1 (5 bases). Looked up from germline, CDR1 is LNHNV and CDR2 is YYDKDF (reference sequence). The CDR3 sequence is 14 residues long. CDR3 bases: TGTGTCACCAGCAGAGAGGCAGGGTGGCAGGAGCTGTTTTTT. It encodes CVTSREAGWQELFF.

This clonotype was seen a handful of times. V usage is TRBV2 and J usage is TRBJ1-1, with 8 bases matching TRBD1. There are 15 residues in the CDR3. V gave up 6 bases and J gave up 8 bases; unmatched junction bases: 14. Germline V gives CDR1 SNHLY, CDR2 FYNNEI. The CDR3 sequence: CASRARTGIIWEAFF. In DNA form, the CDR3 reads TGTGCCAGCAGGGCTCGGACAGGGATCATTTGGGAAGCTTTCTTT.

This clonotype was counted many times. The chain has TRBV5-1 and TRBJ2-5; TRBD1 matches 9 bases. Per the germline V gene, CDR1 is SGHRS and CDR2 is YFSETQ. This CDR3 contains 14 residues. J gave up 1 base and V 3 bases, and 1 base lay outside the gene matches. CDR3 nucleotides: TGCGCCAGCAGCTCGGGACAGGGCCAAGAGACCCAGTACTTC. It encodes CASSSGQGQETQYF.

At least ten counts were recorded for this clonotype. For the CDR3, the DNA is TGTGCCAGCAGCTCCGGGGGCAGGGGGACCAATGAGCAGTTCTTC. Its protein is CASSSGGRGTNEQFF. V usage is TRBV7-2 and J usage is TRBJ2-1, with TRBD1 as a possible D gene (7 bases). From germline, CDR1 is SGHTA and CDR2 FQGNSA. This CDR3 contains 15 residues. The ends were cut back, 4 bases at V and 6 bases at J, with 16 bases in the middle.

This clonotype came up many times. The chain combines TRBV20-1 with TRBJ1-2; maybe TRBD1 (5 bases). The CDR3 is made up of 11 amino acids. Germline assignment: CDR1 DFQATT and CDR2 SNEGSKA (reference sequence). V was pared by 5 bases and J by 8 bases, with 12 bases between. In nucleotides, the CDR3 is TGCAGTGCTGGGGGAGGTGACGGCTACACCTTC. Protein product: CSAGGGDGYTF.

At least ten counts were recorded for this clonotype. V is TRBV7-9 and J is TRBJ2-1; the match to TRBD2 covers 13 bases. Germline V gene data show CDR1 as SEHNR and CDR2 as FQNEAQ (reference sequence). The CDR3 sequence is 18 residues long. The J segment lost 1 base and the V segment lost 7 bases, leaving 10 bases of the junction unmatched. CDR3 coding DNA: TGTGCCAGCATCACTAGCGGGGGGGCTTCAGGATCCTACAATGAGCAGTTCTTC. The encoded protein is CASITSGGASGSYNEQFF.

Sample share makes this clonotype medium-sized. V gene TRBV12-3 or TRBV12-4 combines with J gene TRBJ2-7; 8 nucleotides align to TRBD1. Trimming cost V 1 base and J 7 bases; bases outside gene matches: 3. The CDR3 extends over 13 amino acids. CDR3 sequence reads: CASSLGTGGEQYF. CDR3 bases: TGTGCCAGCAGTTTAGGTACAGGGGGGGAGCAGTACTTC.

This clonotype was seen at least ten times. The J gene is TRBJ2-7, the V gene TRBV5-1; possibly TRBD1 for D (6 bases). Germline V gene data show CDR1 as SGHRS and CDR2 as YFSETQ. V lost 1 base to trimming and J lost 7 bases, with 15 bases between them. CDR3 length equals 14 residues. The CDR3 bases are TGCGCCAGCAGCTTGATATCAGGGGTGGAGGAGCAGTACTTC. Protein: CASSLISGVEEQYF.

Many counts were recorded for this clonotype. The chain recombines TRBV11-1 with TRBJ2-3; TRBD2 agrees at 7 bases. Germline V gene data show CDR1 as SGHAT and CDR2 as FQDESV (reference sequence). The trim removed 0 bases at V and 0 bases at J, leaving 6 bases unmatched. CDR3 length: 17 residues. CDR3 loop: CASSLAVGRMSTDTQYF. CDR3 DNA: TGTGCCAGCAGCTTAGCGGTCGGGAGGATGAGCACAGATACGCAGTATTTT.

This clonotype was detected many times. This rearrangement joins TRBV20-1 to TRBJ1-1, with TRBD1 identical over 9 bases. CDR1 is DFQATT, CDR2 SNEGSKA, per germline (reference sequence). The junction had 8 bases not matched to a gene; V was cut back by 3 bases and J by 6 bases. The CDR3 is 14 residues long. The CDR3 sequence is CSARAGTGSPEAFF. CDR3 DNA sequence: TGCAGTGCTAGGGCCGGGACAGGGTCCCCTGAAGCTTTCTTT.

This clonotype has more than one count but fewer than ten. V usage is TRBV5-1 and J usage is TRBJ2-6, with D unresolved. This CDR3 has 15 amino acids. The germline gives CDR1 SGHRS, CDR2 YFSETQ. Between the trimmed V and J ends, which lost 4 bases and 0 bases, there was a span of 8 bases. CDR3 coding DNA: TGCGCCAGCAGCCCAGGAAACTCTGGGGCCAACGTCCTGACTTTC. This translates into CASSPGNSGANVLTF.

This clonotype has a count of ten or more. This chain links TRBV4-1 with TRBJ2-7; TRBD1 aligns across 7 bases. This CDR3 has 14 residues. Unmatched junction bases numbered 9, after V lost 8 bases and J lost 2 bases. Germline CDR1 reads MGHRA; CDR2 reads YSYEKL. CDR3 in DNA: TGCGCCAGCTCGTGGACAGGTAGGACCTACGAGCAGTACTTC. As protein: CASSWTGRTYEQYF.

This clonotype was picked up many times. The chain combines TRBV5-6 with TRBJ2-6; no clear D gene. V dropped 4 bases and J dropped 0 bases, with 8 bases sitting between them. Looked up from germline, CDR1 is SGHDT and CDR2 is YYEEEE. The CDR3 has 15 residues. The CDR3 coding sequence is TGTGCCAGCAGCCGCGGAGCCTCTGGGGCCAACGTCCTGACTTTC. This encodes CASSRGASGANVLTF.

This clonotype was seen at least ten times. CDR3 region: CSAPRAKGPPDTQYF. CDR3 in DNA: TGCAGTGCTCCGAGGGCCAAGGGGCCACCCGATACGCAGTATTTT. The rearrangement uses TRBV20-1 and TRBJ2-3; the D gene could be TRBD1 or TRBD2 (5 bases each). The CDR3 contains 15 residues. CDR1 DFQATT and CDR2 SNEGSKA come from the germline V gene (reference sequence). Trimming pared 5 bases from V and 6 bases from J, leaving 21 bases between.

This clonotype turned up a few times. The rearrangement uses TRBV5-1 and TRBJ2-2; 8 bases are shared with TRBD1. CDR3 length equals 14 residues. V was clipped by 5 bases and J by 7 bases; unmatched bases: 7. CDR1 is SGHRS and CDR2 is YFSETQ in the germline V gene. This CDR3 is CASSRAQGVGELFF. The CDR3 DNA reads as TGCGCCAGCAGTCGAGCACAGGGGGTCGGGGAGCTGTTTTTT.

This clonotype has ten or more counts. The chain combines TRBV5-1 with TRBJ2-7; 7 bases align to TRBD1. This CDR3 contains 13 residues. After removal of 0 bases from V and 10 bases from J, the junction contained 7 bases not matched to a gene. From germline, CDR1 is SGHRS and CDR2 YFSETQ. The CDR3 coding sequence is TGCGCCAGCAGCTTGGATCCTACAGGGGTTCAGTACTTC. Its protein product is CASSLDPTGVQYF.

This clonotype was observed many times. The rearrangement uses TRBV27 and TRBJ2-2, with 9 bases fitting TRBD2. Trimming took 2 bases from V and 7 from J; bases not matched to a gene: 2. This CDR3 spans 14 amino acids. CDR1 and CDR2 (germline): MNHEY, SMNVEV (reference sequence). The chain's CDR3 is CASSLLLAGGELFF. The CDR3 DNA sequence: TGTGCCAGCAGTTTACTACTAGCGGGCGGGGAGCTGTTTTTT.

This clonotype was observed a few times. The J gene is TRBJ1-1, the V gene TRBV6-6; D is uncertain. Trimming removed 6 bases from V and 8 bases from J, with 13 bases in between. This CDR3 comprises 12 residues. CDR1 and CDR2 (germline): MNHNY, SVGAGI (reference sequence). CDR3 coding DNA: TGTGCCAGCAGCGACCAGGAGCTAGAAGCTTTCTTT. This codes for CASSDQELEAFF.

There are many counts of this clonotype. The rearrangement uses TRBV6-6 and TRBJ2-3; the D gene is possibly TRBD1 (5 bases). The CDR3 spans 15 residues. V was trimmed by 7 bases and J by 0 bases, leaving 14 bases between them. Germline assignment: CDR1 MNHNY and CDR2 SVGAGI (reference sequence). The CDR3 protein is CASTKGIYSTDTQYF. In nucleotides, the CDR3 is TGTGCCAGCACCAAGGGGATCTATAGCACAGATACGCAGTATTTT.

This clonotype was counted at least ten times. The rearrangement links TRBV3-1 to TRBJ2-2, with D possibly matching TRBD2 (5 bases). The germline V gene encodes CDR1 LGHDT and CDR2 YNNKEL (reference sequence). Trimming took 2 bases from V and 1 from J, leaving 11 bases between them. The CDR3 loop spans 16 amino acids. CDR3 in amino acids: CASSQRRQMNTGELFF. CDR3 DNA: TGTGCCAGCAGCCAACGGAGGCAGATGAACACCGGGGAGCTGTTTTTT.